A single sample is the source of the 29 T cell receptor beta chains below, sequenced in a study of blood T cell repertoires in COVID-19. Profiled with immunoSEQ multiplex PCR; TCRdb holds only in-frame clones, not every one. The sample has around 300,000 clones, approximately 88% seen once; the top ten hold 1.5% to 2%. Sequenced sample: peripheral blood. The receptors shown here come from a woman in her twenties or thirties with COVID-19, enrolled during active disease.

The V call is TRBV12-3 or TRBV12-4, the J call TRBJ1-1; TRBD1 is a possible D gene (5 bases). The CDR3 extends over 13 amino acids. V shed 5 bases and J shed 8 bases, with 15 bases lying between them. In DNA, the CDR3 is TGTGCCAGCAGTACCCCCGGACAAATCGAAGCTTTCTTT. Translated: CASSTPGQIEAFF.

The genes are TRBV6-2 or TRBV6-3 and TRBJ1-1, with D perhaps TRBD1 (5 bases). Trimming stripped 7 bases from V and 5 bases from J, with 14 bases between. Germline V gene data show CDR1 as MNHEY and CDR2 as SVGEGT. CDR3 size: 13 residues. The chain's CDR3 is CASNPTGWTEAFF. The CDR3 nucleotides read TGTGCCAGCAACCCAACAGGATGGACTGAAGCTTTCTTT.

This clone has a handful of counts. The chain is built from TRBV24-1 and TRBJ2-2, with D perhaps TRBD2 (5 bases). The CDR3 spans 18 residues. Germline CDR1 is KGHDR and CDR2 is SFDVKD. V lost 3 bases to trimming and J lost 6 bases, with 22 bases between them. CDR3 DNA sequence: TGTGCCACCAGTGATCCCCGAAATGAGGGAAGGGCGTCCGGGGAGCTGTTTTTT. This codes for CATSDPRNEGRASGELFF.

V is TRBV27 and J is TRBJ2-1; 14 nucleotides line up with TRBD2. The CDR3 runs 14 residues. V gave up 6 bases and J gave up 10 bases; unmatched junction bases: 5. Germline CDR1 MNHEY, CDR2 SMNVEV (reference sequence). The chain's CDR3 is CASRQGLAGVEQFF. The CDR3 DNA reads TGTGCCAGCAGACAGGGACTAGCGGGGGTGGAGCAGTTCTTC.

The chain has TRBV6-2 or TRBV6-3 and TRBJ1-1; TRBD1 matches 7 bases. Germline loops: CDR1 MNHEY, CDR2 SVGEGT. The CDR3 extends over 14 amino acids. V was pared by 5 bases and J by 6 bases, with 9 bases of the junction left unmatched. DNA of the CDR3: TGTGCCAGCAGTACTATGACAGGGACCCCTGAAGCTTTCTTT. Translating gives CASSTMTGTPEAFF.

This clone was seen only a few times. Other nucleotide sequences in the sample specify the same CDR3. This sequence joins TRBV6-5 and TRBJ1-2; D unclear. Deletions cut 6 bases from V and 3 bases from J, with 8 bases between. The CDR3 loop spans 12 amino acids. Germline-derived CDR1 and CDR2 are MNHEY and SVGAGI. Here the CDR3 reads CASRSGDYGYTF. Here the CDR3 DNA reads TGTGCCAGCAGGTCCGGGGACTATGGCTACACCTTC.

This clone came up once. This chain connects TRBV11-2 to TRBJ1-2; TRBD1 matches 9 bases. The J segment lost 4 bases and the V segment lost 1 base, leaving 7 bases of the junction unmatched. From germline, CDR1 is SGHAT and CDR2 FQNNGV. CDR3 length: 16 amino acids. CDR3 DNA: TGTGCCAGCAGCTTAGGGGGGACAGGGCTTCGCTATGGCTACACCTTC. Translation: CASSLGGTGLRYGYTF.

This sequence joins TRBV3-1 (or the pseudogene TRBV3-2) and TRBJ2-5; D gene uncertain. Trimming removed 9 bases at V and 5 bases at J, with 10 bases between. This CDR3 is 11 amino acids long. In germline, CDR1 is LGHDT, CDR2 YNNKEL (reference sequence). CDR3 region: CASRYGETQYF. Here the CDR3 DNA reads TGTGCCAGTCGGTACGGGGAGACCCAGTACTTC.

This clone was detected a few times. The V and J genes are TRBV11-2 and TRBJ2-4; 10 bases line up with TRBD2. The V gene end was trimmed by 5 bases and the J gene end by 6 bases; junction bases not matched to a gene: 7. The CDR3 sequence is 15 residues long. Germline-derived CDR1 and CDR2 are SGHAT and FQNNGV. In nucleotides, the CDR3 is TGTGCCAGCAGCCCTAGACCTAGCGGGGGAAACATTCAGTACTTC. Amino acids: CASSPRPSGGNIQYF. Filled out from reference TRBV11-2 and TRBJ2-4, the complete variable domain reads EAGVAQSPRYKIIEKRQSVAFWCNPISGHATLYWYQQILGQGPKLLIQFQNNGVVDDSQLPKDRFSAERLKGVDSTLKIQPAKLEDSAVYLCASSPRPSGGNIQYFGAGTRLSVL.

In DNA form, the CDR3 reads TGTGCCAGTAGGCACGGTCGTAGCAATCAGCCCCAGCATTTT. This sequence encodes CASRHGRSNQPQHF. This chain uses TRBV19 with TRBJ1-5; D not resolved. CDR1 LNHDA and CDR2 SQIVND come from the germline V gene (reference sequence). There are 14 residues in the CDR3. The V gene lost 6 bases and the J gene lost 0 bases, with 9 bases spanning the gap.

V usage is TRBV3-1 (or the pseudogene TRBV3-2) and J usage is TRBJ2-5; possibly TRBD1 for D (5 bases). V was pared by 0 bases and J by 0 bases, with 14 bases between. The CDR3 has 17 residues. Germline loops: CDR1 LGHDT, CDR2 YNNKEL (reference sequence). The CDR3 nucleotides are TGTGCCAGCAGCCAAGATCGAGGACATACGTACCAAGAGACCCAGTACTTC. Amino acids: CASSQDRGHTYQETQYF.

The chain carries TRBV7-6 and TRBJ1-1; D is perhaps TRBD1 (5 bases). This CDR3 comprises 11 residues. Germline V gene lookup returns CDR1 SGHVS and CDR2 FNYEAQ. With 10 bases removed from V and 2 bases from J, the gap between germline ends came to 8 bases. The CDR3 sequence: CATGGNTEAFF. CDR3 nucleotide sequence: TGTGCCACCGGGGGTAACACTGAAGCTTTCTTT.

V usage is TRBV6-2 or TRBV6-3 and J usage is TRBJ1-5, with TRBD1 matching over 8 bases. Per the germline V gene, CDR1 is MNHEY and CDR2 is SVGEGT. V shed 2 bases and J 6 bases; nucleotides not matched to a gene: 6. This CDR3 has 15 amino acids. In DNA form, the CDR3 reads TGTGCCAGCAGTTACCAGATACAGGGGGTTCAGCCCCAGCATTTT. This gives the protein CASSYQIQGVQPQHF.

J is TRBJ2-7 and V is TRBV3-1 (or the pseudogene TRBV3-2), with TRBD2 as a possible D gene (5 bases). V was shortened by 1 base and J by 3 bases, with 7 bases between the two germline ends. Germline V CDR1 and CDR2: LGHDT, YNNKEL (reference sequence). This CDR3 has 13 residues. The CDR3 spells CASSQGEYYEQYF. Written as DNA, the CDR3 is TGTGCCAGCAGCCAAGGGGAGTACTACGAGCAGTACTTC.

The chain combines TRBV6-1 with TRBJ2-1; the match to TRBD2 covers 16 bases. Germline CDR1 reads MNHNS; CDR2 reads SASEGT. The CDR3 has 17 residues. V shed 3 bases, J shed 6 bases, and the junction held 5 bases outside the gene matches. The CDR3: CASSDGTSGGVSNEQFF. In DNA form, the CDR3 reads TGTGCCAGCAGTGACGGGACTAGCGGGGGGGTATCCAATGAGCAGTTCTTC.

The chain is built from TRBV7-9 and TRBJ2-5; D might be TRBD1 (6 bases). From germline, CDR1 is SEHNR and CDR2 FQNEAQ (reference sequence). The CDR3 loop spans 14 amino acids. V gave up 3 bases and J gave up 1 base, with 9 bases separating them. The DNA for the CDR3 is TGTGCCAGCAGCTTGATCAGGGGCCAAGAGACCCAGTACTTC. As protein: CASSLIRGQETQYF.

This sequence joins TRBV28 and TRBJ1-6; 8 bases agree with TRBD1. Germline CDR1 and CDR2: MDHEN and SYDVKM. The CDR3 length is 14 residues. Trimming cost V 6 bases and J 10 bases; bases outside gene matches: 8. CDR3 sequence (DNA): TGTGCCAGCAGGAGACAGGGGCAAGGGTCACCCCTCCACTTT. This translates into CASRRQGQGSPLHF.

This clone was observed once. V usage is TRBV4-2 and J usage is TRBJ2-7, with 7 nucleotides matching TRBD2. Trimming cost V 0 bases and J 3 bases; bases outside gene matches: 5. The V gene's germline CDR1 is LGHNA and CDR2 YNFKEQ. CDR3 length: 15 residues. Written as DNA, the CDR3 is TGTGCCAGCAGCCAAGAATTGGGGGGGAGCTACGAGCAGTACTTC. This translates into CASSQELGGSYEQYF.

The V and J genes are TRBV19 and TRBJ2-5; maybe TRBD1 (6 bases). Germline assignment: CDR1 LNHDA and CDR2 SQIVND (reference sequence). CDR3 length: 13 amino acids. Trimming removed 5 bases at V and 5 bases at J, with 12 bases between. For the CDR3, the DNA is TGTGCCAGTAGTTACGGACAGAGGGAGACCCAGTACTTC. The encoded protein is CASSYGQRETQYF.

The chain recombines TRBV5-4 with TRBJ1-5; D is ambiguous. The germline V gene has CDR1 SGHNT and CDR2 YYREEE (reference sequence). The germline V and J ends were trimmed by 0 bases and 3 bases, with 13 bases remaining between them. This CDR3 spans 16 amino acids. The CDR3 is CASSLAGRIPNQPQHF. The CDR3, as DNA: TGTGCCAGCAGCTTGGCCGGCAGGATACCCAATCAGCCCCAGCATTTT.

V usage is TRBV6-5 and J usage is TRBJ1-2; no reliable D call. Per the germline V gene, CDR1 is MNHEY and CDR2 is SVGAGI. Deletions cut 7 bases from V and 5 bases from J, with 20 bases between. This CDR3 comprises 15 residues. The CDR3 nucleotides are TGTGCCAGCATACTTGGCCCCATCAGGAAGTATGGCTACACCTTC. This encodes CASILGPIRKYGYTF.

The chain has TRBV7-8 and TRBJ2-5; 7 nucleotides agree with TRBD1. This CDR3 contains 14 residues. The germline V gene has CDR1 SGHVS and CDR2 FQNEAQ. V trimming: 0 bases; J trimming: 6 bases; junction bases outside the gene matches: 4. DNA of the CDR3: TGTGCCAGCAGCTTAGCAGGGGGCGCGCAGACCCAGTACTTC. The encoded protein is CASSLAGGAQTQYF.

Remarks on this clone: The sample carries other DNA sequences with the same CDR3. The rearrangement joins TRBV29-1 to TRBJ1-1, with a tentative D call TRBD1 (5 bases). Per germline, CDR1 SQVTM and CDR2 ANQGSEA. The germline V and J ends were trimmed by 7 bases and 0 bases, with 6 bases remaining between them. The CDR3 length is 11 residues. The CDR3 protein is CSATVNTEAFF. In DNA, the CDR3 is TGCAGCGCGACAGTGAACACTGAAGCTTTCTTT. The whole variable domain, remainder taken from reference TRBV29-1 and TRBJ1-1, is SAVISQKPSRDICQRGTSLTIQCQVDSQVTMMFWYRQQPGQSLTLIATANQGSEATYESGFVIDKFPISRPNLTFSTLTVSNMSPEDSSIYLCSATVNTEAFFGQGTRLTVV.

The gene calls are TRBV7-9 and TRBJ1-2; no clear D. Deletions cut 2 bases from V and 2 bases from J, with 12 bases between. CDR1 is SEHNR, CDR2 FQNEAQ, per germline (reference sequence). The CDR3 is 15 amino acids. Here the CDR3 DNA reads TGTGCCAGCAGCTTAACACAGACCCAAAACTATGGCTACACCTTC. The encoded protein is CASSLTQTQNYGYTF. Complete variable domain (other parts from reference TRBV7-9 and TRBJ1-2): DTGVSQNPRHKITKRGQNVTFRCDPISEHNRLYWYRQTLGQGPEFLTYFQNEAQLEKSRLLSDRFSAERPKGSFSTLEIQRTEQGDSAMYLCASSLTQTQNYGYTFGSGTRLTVV.

Written as DNA, the CDR3 is TGTGCCAGCAGCTCAGTTGGGACTAGTGAAGAGACCCAGTACTTC. Its protein product is CASSSVGTSEETQYF. The chain is built from TRBV7-9 and TRBJ2-5, with 8 bases matching TRBD2. The V gene's germline CDR1 is SEHNR and CDR2 FQNEAQ (reference sequence). After removal of 4 bases from V and 3 bases from J, the junction contained 7 bases not matched to a gene. The CDR3 runs to 15 residues.

The genes are TRBV7-9 and TRBJ1-2; a possible D gene is TRBD1 (6 bases). V lost 2 bases and J 6 bases, leaving 10 bases between the germline ends. The CDR3 contains 13 residues. Germline lookup yields CDR1 SEHNR and CDR2 FQNEAQ (reference sequence). The CDR3 reads CASSLSGVDGYTF. The CDR3 region has the DNA TGTGCCAGCAGCTTATCAGGGGTTGATGGCTACACCTTC.

V usage is TRBV30 and J usage is TRBJ2-5; the D gene is possibly TRBD2 (5 bases). The CDR3 is made up of 13 amino acids. Germline V gene sequence: CDR1 GTSNPN, CDR2 SVGIG (reference sequence). The V end lost 1 base, the J end lost 5 bases, and 11 bases lay between the germline ends. Here the CDR3 reads CAWSAGIWETQYF. CDR3 bases: TGTGCCTGGAGTGCCGGGATCTGGGAGACCCAGTACTTC.

The chain combines TRBV6-6 with TRBJ1-1; D may be TRBD1 (5 bases). The V end lost 6 bases, the J end lost 3 bases, and 11 bases lay between the germline ends. Germline assignment: CDR1 MNHNY and CDR2 SVGAGI (reference sequence). The CDR3 sequence is 13 residues long. CDR3 DNA sequence: TGTGCCAGCAGCCGACAGTATCACACTGAAGCTTTCTTT. The encoded protein is CASSRQYHTEAFF.

The chain combines TRBV5-1 with TRBJ2-2; D gene ambiguous. Germline V CDR1 and CDR2: SGHRS, YFSETQ. CDR3 length equals 13 residues. Trimming left V 4 bases short and J 0 bases short, with 4 bases between. This CDR3 is CASSTTNTGELFF. CDR3 bases: TGCGCCAGCAGCACAACGAACACCGGGGAGCTGTTTTTT.